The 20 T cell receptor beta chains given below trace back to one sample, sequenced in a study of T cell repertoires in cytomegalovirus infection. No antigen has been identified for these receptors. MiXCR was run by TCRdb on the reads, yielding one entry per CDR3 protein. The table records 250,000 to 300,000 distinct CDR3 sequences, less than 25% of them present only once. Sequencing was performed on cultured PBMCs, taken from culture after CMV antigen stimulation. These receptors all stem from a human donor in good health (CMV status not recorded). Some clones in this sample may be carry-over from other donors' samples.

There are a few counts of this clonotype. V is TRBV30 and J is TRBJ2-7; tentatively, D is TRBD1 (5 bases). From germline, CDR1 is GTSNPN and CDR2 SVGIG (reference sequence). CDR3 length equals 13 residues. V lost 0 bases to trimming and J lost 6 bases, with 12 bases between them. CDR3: CAWSVQGIAEQYF. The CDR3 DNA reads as TGTGCCTGGAGTGTCCAGGGAATTGCCGAGCAGTACTTC.

CDR3 nucleotide sequence: TGCAGTGCTACTATCACCAGGGGGCTAGGCACTGAAGCTTTCTTT. Its translation is CSATITRGLGTEAFF. The chain couples TRBV20-1 to TRBJ1-1; 8 nucleotides agree with TRBD1. Germline trimming cut 4 bases from V and 4 bases from J; bases unmatched to any gene: 11. Per germline, CDR1 DFQATT and CDR2 SNEGSKA (reference sequence). The CDR3 is 15 residues long.

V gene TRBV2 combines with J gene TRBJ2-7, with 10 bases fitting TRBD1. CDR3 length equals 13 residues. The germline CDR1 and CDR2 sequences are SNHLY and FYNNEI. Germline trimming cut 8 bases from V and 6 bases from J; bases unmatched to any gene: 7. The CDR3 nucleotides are TGTGCCAGCGGAAGGGACAGGGGAGCCGAGCAGTACTTC. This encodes CASGRDRGAEQYF.

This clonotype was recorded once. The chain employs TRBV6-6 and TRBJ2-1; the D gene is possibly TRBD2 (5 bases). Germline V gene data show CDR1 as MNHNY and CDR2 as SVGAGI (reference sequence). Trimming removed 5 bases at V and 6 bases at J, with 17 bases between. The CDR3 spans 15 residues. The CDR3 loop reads CASSPLVGAVNEQFF. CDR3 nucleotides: TGTGCCAGCAGTCCCCTGGTGGGAGCGGTCAATGAGCAGTTCTTC.

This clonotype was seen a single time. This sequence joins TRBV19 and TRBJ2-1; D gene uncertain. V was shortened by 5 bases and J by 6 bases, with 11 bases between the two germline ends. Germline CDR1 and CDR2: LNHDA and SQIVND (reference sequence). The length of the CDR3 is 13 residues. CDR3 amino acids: CASSPVGLNEQFF. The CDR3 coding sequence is TGTGCCAGTAGTCCGGTCGGTCTCAATGAGCAGTTCTTC.

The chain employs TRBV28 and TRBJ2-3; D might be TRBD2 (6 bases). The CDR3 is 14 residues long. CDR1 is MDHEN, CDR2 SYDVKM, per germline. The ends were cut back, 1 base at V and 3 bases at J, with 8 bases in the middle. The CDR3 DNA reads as TGTGCCAGCAGTTTATCGGGGGATACAGATACGCAGTATTTT. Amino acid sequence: CASSLSGDTDTQYF. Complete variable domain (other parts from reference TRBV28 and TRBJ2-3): DVKVTQSSRYLVKRTGEKVFLECVQDMDHENMFWYRQDPGLGLRLIYFSYDVKMKEKGDIPEGYSVSREKKERFSLILESASTNQTSMYLCASSLSGDTDTQYFGPGTRLTVL.

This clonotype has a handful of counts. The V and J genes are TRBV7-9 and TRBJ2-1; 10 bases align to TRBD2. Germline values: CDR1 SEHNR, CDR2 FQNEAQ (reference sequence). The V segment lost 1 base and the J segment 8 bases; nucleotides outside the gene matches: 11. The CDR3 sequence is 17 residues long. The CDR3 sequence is CASSLVRLAGVEDEQFF. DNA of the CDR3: TGTGCCAGCAGCTTAGTGAGGCTAGCGGGAGTGGAGGATGAGCAGTTCTTC.

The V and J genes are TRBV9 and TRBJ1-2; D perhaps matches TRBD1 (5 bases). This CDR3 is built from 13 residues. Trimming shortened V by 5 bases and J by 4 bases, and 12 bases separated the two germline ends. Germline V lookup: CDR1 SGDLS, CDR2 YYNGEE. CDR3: CASRSVGGYGYTF. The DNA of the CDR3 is TGTGCCAGCAGGTCGGTGGGGGGCTATGGCTACACCTTC.

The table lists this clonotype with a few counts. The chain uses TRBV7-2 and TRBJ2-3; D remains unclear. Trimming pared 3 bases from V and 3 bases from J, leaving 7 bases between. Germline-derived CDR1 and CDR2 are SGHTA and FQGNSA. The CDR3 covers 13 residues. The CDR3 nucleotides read TGTGCCAGCAGCTTTCGGGTTACAGATACGCAGTATTTT. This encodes CASSFRVTDTQYF.

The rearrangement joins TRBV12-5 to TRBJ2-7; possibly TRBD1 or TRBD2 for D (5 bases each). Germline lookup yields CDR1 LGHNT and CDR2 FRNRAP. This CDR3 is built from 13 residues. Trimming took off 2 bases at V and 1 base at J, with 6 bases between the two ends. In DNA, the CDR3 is TGTGCTAGTGGTTTGTGGGGGTCCTACGAGCAGTACGTC. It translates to CASGLWGSYEQYV.

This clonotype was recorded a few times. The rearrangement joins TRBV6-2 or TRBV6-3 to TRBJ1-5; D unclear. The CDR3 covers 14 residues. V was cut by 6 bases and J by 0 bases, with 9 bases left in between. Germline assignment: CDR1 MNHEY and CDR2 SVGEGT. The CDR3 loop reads CASSLDNSNQPQHF. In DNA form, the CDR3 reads TGTGCCAGCAGCCTTGACAATAGCAATCAGCCCCAGCATTTT.

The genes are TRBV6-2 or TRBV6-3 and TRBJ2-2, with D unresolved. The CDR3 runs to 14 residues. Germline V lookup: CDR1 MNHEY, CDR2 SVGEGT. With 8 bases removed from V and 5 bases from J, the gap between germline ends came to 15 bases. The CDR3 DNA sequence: TGTGCCAGCTACTCAATCCAGGTGACCGGGGAGCTGTTTTTT. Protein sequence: CASYSIQVTGELFF.

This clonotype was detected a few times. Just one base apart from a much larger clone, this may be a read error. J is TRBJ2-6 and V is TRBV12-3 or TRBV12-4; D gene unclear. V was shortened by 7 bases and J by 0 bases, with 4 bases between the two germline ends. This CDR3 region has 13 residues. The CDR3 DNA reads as TGTGCCAGCACCGACTCTGGGGCCAACGTCCTGACTTTC. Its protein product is CASTDSGANVLTF.

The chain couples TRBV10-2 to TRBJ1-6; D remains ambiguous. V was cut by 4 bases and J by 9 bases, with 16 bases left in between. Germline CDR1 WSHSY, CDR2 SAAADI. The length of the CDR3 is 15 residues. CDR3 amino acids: CASSGGSLVSSPLHF. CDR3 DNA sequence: TGCGCCAGCAGTGGTGGGTCTTTGGTTAGTTCACCCCTCCACTTT.

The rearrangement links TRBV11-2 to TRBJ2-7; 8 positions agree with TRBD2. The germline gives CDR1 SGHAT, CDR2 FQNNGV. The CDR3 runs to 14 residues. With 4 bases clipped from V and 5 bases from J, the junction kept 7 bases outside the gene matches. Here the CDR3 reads CASSWGTSLDEQYV. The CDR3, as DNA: TGTGCCAGCAGCTGGGGGACTAGTCTGGACGAGCAGTACGTC.

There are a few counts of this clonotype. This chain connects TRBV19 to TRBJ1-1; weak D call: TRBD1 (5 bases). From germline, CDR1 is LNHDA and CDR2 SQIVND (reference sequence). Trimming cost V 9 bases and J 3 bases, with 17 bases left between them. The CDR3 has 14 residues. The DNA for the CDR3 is TGTGCCAGCGGGGCACCGGGTGTGGACACTGAAGCTTTCTTT. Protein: CASGAPGVDTEAFF.

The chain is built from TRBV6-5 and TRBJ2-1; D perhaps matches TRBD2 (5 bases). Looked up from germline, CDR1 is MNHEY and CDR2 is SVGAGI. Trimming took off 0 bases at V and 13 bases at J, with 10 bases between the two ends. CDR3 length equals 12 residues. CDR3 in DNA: TGTGCCAGCAGTTACTCGGCGGGTATTCAGTTCTTC. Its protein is CASSYSAGIQFF.

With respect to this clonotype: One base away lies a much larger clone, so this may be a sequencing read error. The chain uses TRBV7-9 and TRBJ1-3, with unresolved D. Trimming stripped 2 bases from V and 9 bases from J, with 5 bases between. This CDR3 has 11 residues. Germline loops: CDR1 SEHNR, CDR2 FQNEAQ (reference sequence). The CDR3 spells CASSLRPTIYF. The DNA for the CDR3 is TGTGCCAGCAGCTTAAGGCCCACCATATATTTT.

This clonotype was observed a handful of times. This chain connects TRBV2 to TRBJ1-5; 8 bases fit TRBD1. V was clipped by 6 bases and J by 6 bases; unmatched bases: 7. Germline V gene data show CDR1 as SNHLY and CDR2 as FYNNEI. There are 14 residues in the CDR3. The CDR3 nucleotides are TGTGCCAGCAGCACTAGACAGGGGAGTCAGCCCCAGCATTTT. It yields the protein CASSTRQGSQPQHF.

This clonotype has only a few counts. The CDR3, as DNA: TGTGCCAGTTGTAGACAGGGGAACACCGGGGAGCTGTTTTTT. Amino acids: CASCRQGNTGELFF. This chain links TRBV19 with TRBJ2-2, with 7 bases lining up with TRBD1. V shed 8 bases, J shed 1 base, and the junction held 4 bases outside the gene matches. This CDR3 has 14 residues. The germline gives CDR1 LNHDA, CDR2 SQIVND (reference sequence).